This T cell receptor beta chain stems from a study of control samples from healthy donors and cancer patients (TCRdb year 2020). Taken from cysteine to phenylalanine, the CDR3 has 12 residues. Only the CDR3 part of the read is kept: 36 bases, read in frame from the first base. CDR1 SGDLS and CDR2 YYNGEE were looked up in the germline V gene. Deletion took 5 bases off V and 0 bases off J, with a span of 5 bases between the germline ends. Concerning this clone: Its specific antigen is unknown. Nothing much larger sits one base from this clone, and base qualities are not available.

Preparation of the library involved the immunoSEQ multiplex PCR assay. Imported from immuneACCESS, the table was reduced by TCRdb to in-frame sequences with V and J called. These copies leave out some clones; in studies compared against another copy, an unresolved V gene accounts for under half, and the cause of the remainder is not known. The sample table holds 100,000 to 150,000 clones, of which roughly 90% were seen once. Of the sample, about 2.5% falls within the top ten clones. Recombination connected TRBV9 to TRBJ1-2, with the D gene uncertain. The receptor's source is a man aged 18 to 35 in good health. Specimen: blood. The CDR3 has the sequence CASSPANYGYTF. The DNA reads as follows: TGTGCCAGCAGTCCCGCTAACTATGGCTACACCTTC.